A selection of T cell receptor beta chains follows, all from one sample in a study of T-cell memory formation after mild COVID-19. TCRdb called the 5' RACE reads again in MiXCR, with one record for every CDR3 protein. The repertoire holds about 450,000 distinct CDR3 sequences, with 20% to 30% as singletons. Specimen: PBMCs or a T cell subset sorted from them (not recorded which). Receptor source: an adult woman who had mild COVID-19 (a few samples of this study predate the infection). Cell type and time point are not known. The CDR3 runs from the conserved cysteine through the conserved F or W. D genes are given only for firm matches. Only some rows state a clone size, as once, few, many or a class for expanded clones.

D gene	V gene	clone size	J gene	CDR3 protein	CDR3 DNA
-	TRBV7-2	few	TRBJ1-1	CASSLDFVGMNTEAFF	TGTGCCAGCAGCTTAGATTTCGTCGGCATGAACACTGAAGCTTTCTTT
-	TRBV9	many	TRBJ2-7	CASSVDTGTYEQYF	TGTGCCAGCAGCGTAGACACAGGGACCTACGAGCAGTACTTC
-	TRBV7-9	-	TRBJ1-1	CASSLGDGQAFF	TGTGCCAGCAGCTTAGGGGATGGGCAAGCTTTCTTT
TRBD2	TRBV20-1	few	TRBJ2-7	CSAIVLAGGYEQYF	TGCAGTGCTATTGTCCTAGCGGGAGGCTACGAGCAGTACTTC
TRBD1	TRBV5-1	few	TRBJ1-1	CASSWTGDTEAFF	TGCGCCAGCAGCTGGACAGGGGACACTGAAGCTTTCTTT
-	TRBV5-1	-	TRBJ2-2	CASSFLQTNTGELFF	TGCGCCAGCAGCTTTCTACAGACCAACACCGGGGAGCTGTTTTTT
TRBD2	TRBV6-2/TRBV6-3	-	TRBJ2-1	CASSYPPWGLRSYNEQFF	TGTGCCAGCAGTTACCCACCTTGGGGACTACGATCCTACAATGAGCAGTTCTTC
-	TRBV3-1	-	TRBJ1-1	CASSQDNRNTEAFF	TGTGCCAGCAGCCAAGACAACAGAAACACTGAAGCTTTCTTT
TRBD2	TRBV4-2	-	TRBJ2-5	CASSQGTAGGRRETQYF	TGTGCCAGCAGCCAAGGGACGGCGGGAGGGCGGAGAGAGACCCAGTACTTC
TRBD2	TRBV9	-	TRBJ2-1	CASSVAGGAGGDNEQFF	TGTGCCAGCAGCGTAGCCGGCGGAGCGGGGGGAGACAATGAGCAGTTCTTC
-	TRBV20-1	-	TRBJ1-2	CSANSPGAYGYTF	TGCAGTGCGAATTCGCCAGGGGCATATGGCTACACCTTC
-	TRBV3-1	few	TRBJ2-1	CASSSTGDEQFF	TGTGCCAGCAGCTCCACGGGGGATGAGCAGTTCTTC
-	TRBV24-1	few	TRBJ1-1	CATSEGQNTEAFF	TGTGCCACCAGTGAGGGACAGAACACTGAAGCTTTCTTT
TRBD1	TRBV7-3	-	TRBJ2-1	CASSPGQGAPKGNEQFF	TGTGCCAGCAGCCCCGGACAGGGGGCCCCGAAGGGCAATGAGCAGTTCTTC
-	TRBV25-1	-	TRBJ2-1	CASSDRGRHGRGTYNEQFF	TGTGCCAGCAGTGACCGAGGGCGCCACGGACGAGGGACCTACAATGAGCAGTTCTTC
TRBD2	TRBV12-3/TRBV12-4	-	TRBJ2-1	CATSRTSGTPKQFF	TGTGCCACCTCCCGGACTAGCGGGACACCTAAGCAGTTCTTC
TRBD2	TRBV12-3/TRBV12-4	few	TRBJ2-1	CASSLDLAGAEQFF	TGTGCCAGCAGTCTCGATCTAGCGGGAGCTGAGCAGTTCTTC
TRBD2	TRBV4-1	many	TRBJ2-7	CASSHQVAGAAYEQYF	TGCGCCAGCAGCCACCAAGTAGCGGGGGCCGCCTACGAGCAGTACTTC
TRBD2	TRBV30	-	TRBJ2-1	CAWSGGLAGPSYNEQFF	TGTGCCTGGAGTGGGGGACTAGCGGGCCCTTCCTACAATGAGCAGTTCTTC
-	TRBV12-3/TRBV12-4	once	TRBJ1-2	CASSLSSEIYGYTF	TGTGCCAGCAGTTTGTCATCAGAGATCTATGGCTACACCTTC
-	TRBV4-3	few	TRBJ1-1	CASSQDMPTGTEAFF	TGCGCCAGCAGCCAAGATATGCCCACGGGGACTGAAGCTTTCTTT
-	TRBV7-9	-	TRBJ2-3	CASSSHGGLVTDTQYF	TGTGCCAGCAGCTCCCACGGGGGGCTTGTAACAGATACGCAGTATTTT
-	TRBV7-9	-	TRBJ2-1	CASSLVGRGNEQFF	TGTGCCAGCAGCTTAGTCGGGAGAGGCAATGAGCAGTTCTTC
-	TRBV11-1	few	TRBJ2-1	CASSFHPRGPQFF	TGTGCCAGCAGCTTTCATCCCCGGGGGCCGCAGTTCTTC
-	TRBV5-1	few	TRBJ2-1	CASSLGAASSYNEQFF	TGCGCCAGCAGCTTAGGGGCGGCGAGCTCCTACAATGAGCAGTTCTTC
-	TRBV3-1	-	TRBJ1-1	CASSQAQGGTEAFF	TGTGCCAGCAGCCAAGCCCAGGGAGGGACTGAAGCTTTCTTT
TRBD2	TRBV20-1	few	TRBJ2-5	CSARDRASGQETQYF	TGCAGTGCTAGAGATCGGGCTAGCGGACAAGAGACCCAGTACTTC
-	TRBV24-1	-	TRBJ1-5	CATSGGQYSNQPQHF	TGTGCCACCAGTGGTGGACAGTATAGCAATCAGCCCCAGCATTTT
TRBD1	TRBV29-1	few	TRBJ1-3	CSVEPGGNGNTIYF	TGCAGCGTGGAGCCAGGGGGTAATGGAAACACCATATATTTT
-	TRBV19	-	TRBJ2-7	CASSRTRGQRSYEQYF	TGTGCCAGTAGTAGAACCAGGGGCCAAAGGTCCTACGAGCAGTACTTC
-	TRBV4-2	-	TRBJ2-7	CASSQHWPRVDAYEQYF	TGTGCCAGCAGCCAACATTGGCCCAGGGTTGATGCCTACGAGCAGTACTTC
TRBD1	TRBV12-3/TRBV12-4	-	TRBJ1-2	CASSATGGSLGGYTF	TGTGCCAGCAGTGCGACAGGGGGCTCCTTAGGTGGCTACACCTTC
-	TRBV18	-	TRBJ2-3	CASSPPDWSRHTQYF	TGTGCCAGCTCACCACCTGACTGGAGTCGACATACGCAGTATTTT
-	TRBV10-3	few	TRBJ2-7	CAIRGIVSSYEQYF	TGTGCCATCAGGGGAATAGTAAGCTCCTACGAGCAGTACTTC
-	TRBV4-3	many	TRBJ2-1	CASSQEATAYNEQFF	TGCGCCAGCAGCCAAGAGGCGACAGCCTACAATGAGCAGTTCTTC
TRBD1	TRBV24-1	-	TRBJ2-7	CATSGSGTGAYEQYF	TGTGCCACCAGTGGCTCCGGGACAGGGGCCTACGAGCAGTACTTC
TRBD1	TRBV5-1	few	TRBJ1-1	CASRDGTGVGEAFF	TGCGCCAGCAGAGATGGGACAGGGGTTGGTGAAGCTTTCTTT
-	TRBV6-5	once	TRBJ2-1	CASRLYYRAYNEQFF	TGTGCCAGCAGACTATATTACAGGGCGTACAATGAGCAGTTCTTC
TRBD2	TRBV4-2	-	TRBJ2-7	CASSQESSGTVYEQYF	TGTGCCAGCAGCCAAGAATCTAGCGGGACCGTCTACGAGCAGTACTTC
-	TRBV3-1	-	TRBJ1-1	CASSRPGASVNTEAFF	TGTGCCAGCAGCCGTCCCGGGGCGTCAGTGAACACTGAAGCTTTCTTT
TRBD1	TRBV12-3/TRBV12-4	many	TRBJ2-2	CASRGQGAGELFF	TGTGCCAGCAGAGGACAGGGAGCCGGGGAGCTGTTTTTT
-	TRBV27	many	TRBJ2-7	CASSLTGRKIYEQYF	TGTGCCAGCAGTTTAACCGGACGAAAGATCTACGAGCAGTACTTC
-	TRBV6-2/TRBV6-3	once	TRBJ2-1	CASSTRNEQFF	TGTGCCAGCAGTACTAGGAATGAGCAGTTCTTC
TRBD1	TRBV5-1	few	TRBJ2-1	CASRVDRGILFF	TGCGCCAGCAGAGTGGACAGGGGGATACTGTTCTTC
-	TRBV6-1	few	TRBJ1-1	CASSGRSMNTEAFF	TGTGCCAGCAGTGGTCGGAGCATGAACACTGAAGCTTTCTTT
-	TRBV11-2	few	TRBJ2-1	CASSLTNGVIEQFF	TGTGCCAGCAGCCTAACGAATGGAGTGATTGAGCAGTTCTTC
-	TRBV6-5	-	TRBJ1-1	CASSYSWGNTEAFF	TGTGCCAGCAGTTACTCTTGGGGGAACACTGAAGCTTTCTTT
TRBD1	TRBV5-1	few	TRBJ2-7	CASSAWGQGSFYEQYF	TGCGCCAGCAGCGCGTGGGGACAGGGATCGTTCTACGAGCAGTACTTC
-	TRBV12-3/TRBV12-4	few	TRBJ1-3	CASSLGRLSGNTIYF	TGTGCCAGCAGTTTGGGCAGGCTCTCTGGAAACACCATATATTTT
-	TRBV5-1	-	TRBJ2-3	CASRPGTTSGHEQYF	TGCGCCAGCAGGCCGGGAACTACCAGCGGGCATGAGCAGTATTTT
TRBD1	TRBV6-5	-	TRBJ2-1	CASSRRGTGNKNEQFF	TGTGCCAGCAGTCGGAGGGGGACAGGGAATAAAAATGAGCAGTTCTTC
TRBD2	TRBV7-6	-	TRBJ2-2	CASTRVAGGPSGELFF	TGTGCCAGCACTAGAGTAGCGGGAGGGCCTTCCGGGGAGCTGTTTTTT